This entry features one T cell receptor beta chain sequence. Per the original methods: From reference gene primer amplification, estimates of nucleated cell counts were derived. This table comes from immunoSEQ multiplex PCR, and its TCRdb copy is limited to in-frame clones, with some not included. V and J calls and clone size are copied from that table; D and trimming were computed from the DNA. This sample has 95,000 or so clones, with more than 80% found just once. The data are from a study of blood T cell repertoires in COVID-19. Study-wide context: Acute and convalescent COVID-19 samples came from the United States, Italy and Spain. PBMCs, B-cell-depleted T cells, or T cells provided the cDNA or gDNA that made up the material.

CDR1 is SGHTA, CDR2 FQGTGA, per germline. The CDR3 extends over 14 amino acids. The V end was cut by 5 bases, the J end by 1 base, with 8 bases between. The chain combines TRBV7-3 with TRBJ2-2, with no clear D. The clonotype was recovered from a human donor in a cohort sampled during active COVID-19. The source material was peripheral blood. This CDR3 reads CASSPVLNTGELFF. In DNA form, the CDR3 reads TGTGCCAGCAGCCCAGTCCTGAACACCGGGGAGCTGTTTTTT.